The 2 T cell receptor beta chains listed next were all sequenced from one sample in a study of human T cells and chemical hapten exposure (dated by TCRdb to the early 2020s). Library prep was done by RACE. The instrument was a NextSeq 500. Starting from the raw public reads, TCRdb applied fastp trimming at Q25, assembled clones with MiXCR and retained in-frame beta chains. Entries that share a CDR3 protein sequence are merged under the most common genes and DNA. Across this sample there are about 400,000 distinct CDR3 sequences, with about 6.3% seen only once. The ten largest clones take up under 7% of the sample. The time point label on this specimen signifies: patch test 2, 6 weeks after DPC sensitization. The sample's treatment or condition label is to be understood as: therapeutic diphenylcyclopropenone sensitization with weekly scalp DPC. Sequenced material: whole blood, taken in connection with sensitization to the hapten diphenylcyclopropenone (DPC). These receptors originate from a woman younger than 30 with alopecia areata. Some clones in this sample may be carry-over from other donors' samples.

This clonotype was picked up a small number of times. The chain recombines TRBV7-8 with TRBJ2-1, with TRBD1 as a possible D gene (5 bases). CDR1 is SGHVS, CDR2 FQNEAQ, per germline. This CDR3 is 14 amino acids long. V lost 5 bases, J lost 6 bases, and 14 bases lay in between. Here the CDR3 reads CASSNRNLPNEQFF. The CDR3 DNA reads TGTGCCAGCAGCAACAGGAACCTACCCAATGAGCAGTTCTTC.

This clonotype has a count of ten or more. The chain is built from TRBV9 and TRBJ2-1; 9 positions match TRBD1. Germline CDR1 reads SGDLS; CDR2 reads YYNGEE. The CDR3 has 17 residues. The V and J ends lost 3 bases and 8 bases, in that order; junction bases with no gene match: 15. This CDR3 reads CASSARWGTGRVDEQFF. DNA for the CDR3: TGTGCCAGCAGCGCAAGGTGGGGGACAGGGAGGGTCGATGAGCAGTTCTTC.